Shown below are 9 T cell receptor beta chains from a single sample sequenced in a study of T cell clones after liver transplantation. The method was immunoSEQ multiplex PCR; TCRdb's version includes in-frame clones alone and lacks a portion of them. The repertoire holds around 80,000 clones, with roughly four fifths as singletons. The sample in question was CD4+ T cells from blood, obtained approximately 3.5 years after liver transplant. These receptors were collected from a human patient who received a liver transplant. Some T cells may be provided by the graft donor.

CDR3 coding DNA: TGTGCCAGCAGCAGGGGAGTTGCAGGAAGCGCCGGGGAGCTGTTTTTT. Translated, it gives CASSRGVAGSAGELFF. The V gene is TRBV28, the J gene TRBJ2-2; TRBD1 might be the D (6 bases). CDR3 size: 16 residues. Germline V gene data show CDR1 as MDHEN and CDR2 as SYDVKM. V gave up 6 bases and J gave up 6 bases, with 20 bases separating them.

The V and J genes are TRBV11-2 and TRBJ2-3; 8 nucleotides align to TRBD2. The CDR3 consists of 14 residues. CDR1 is SGHAT and CDR2 is FQNNGV in the germline V gene. V trimming: 2 bases; J trimming: 5 bases; junction bases outside the gene matches: 3. CDR3 coding DNA: TGTGCCAGCAGCTTATTACTAGCGGTAGATACGCAGTATTTT. Translated, it gives CASSLLLAVDTQYF.

The chain combines TRBV28 with TRBJ2-6, with D unresolved. CDR1 MDHEN and CDR2 SYDVKM come from the germline V gene. Trimming took off 5 bases at V and 12 bases at J, with 8 bases between the two ends. The CDR3 extends over 11 amino acids. CDR3: CASSPKGVLTF. CDR3 DNA sequence: TGTGCCAGCAGTCCTAAAGGCGTCCTGACTTTC.

This clone is a singleton in its sample. A junction end diverges from the germline sequence, so it may reflect a read error. This rearrangement joins TRBV15 to TRBJ2-7; D gene ambiguous. The CDR3 covers 11 residues. Germline V gene lookup returns CDR1 LNHNV and CDR2 YYDKDF (reference sequence). Here the CDR3 reads CATSREVGSDF. CDR3 bases: TGTGCCACCAGCAGAGAGGTAGGTTCGGACTTC.

The chain combines TRBV2 with TRBJ2-7; the D call may be TRBD1 or TRBD2 (6 bases each). The CDR3 contains 15 residues. The V and J ends lost 5 bases and 6 bases respectively, with 20 bases between them. Germline loops: CDR1 SNHLY, CDR2 FYNNEI. DNA for the CDR3: TGTGCCAGCAGTTTACTGTCGGGGCCGGGGGCCGAGCAGTACTTC. Translation: CASSLLSGPGAEQYF. The full variable domain, rest sourced from reference TRBV2 and TRBJ2-7, is EPEVTQTPSHQVTQMGQEVILRCVPISNHLYFYWYRQILGQKVEFLVSFYNNEISEKSEIFDDQFSVERPDGSNFTLKIRSTKLEDSAMYFCASSLLSGPGAEQYFGPGTRLTVT.

The rearrangement links TRBV10-3 to TRBJ2-7, with 11 bases matching TRBD2. CDR3 size: 13 residues. V was pared by 10 bases and J by 6 bases, with 8 bases of the junction left unmatched. Germline CDR1 is ENHRY and CDR2 is SYGVKD. In nucleotides, the CDR3 is TGTGCCACATCCGCTAGCGGGAGGCCCGAGCAGTACTTC. Translating it yields CATSASGRPEQYF.

The chain couples TRBV30 to TRBJ2-7; the match to TRBD2 covers 13 bases. Germline lookup yields CDR1 GTSNPN and CDR2 SVGIG (reference sequence). V shed 4 bases, J shed 12 bases, and the junction held 12 bases outside the gene matches. This CDR3 has 14 residues. The CDR3 loop is CAWTTGLAGVPWYF. In DNA, the CDR3 is TGTGCCTGGACAACCGGACTAGCGGGAGTCCCATGGTACTTC.

This clone turned up a few times. The chain has TRBV15 and TRBJ2-7; D may be TRBD2 (5 bases). The CDR3 loop spans 13 amino acids. V dropped 1 base and J dropped 4 bases, with 8 bases sitting between them. CDR1 is LNHNV, CDR2 YYDKDF, per germline (reference sequence). The CDR3 DNA reads TGTGCCACCAGCAGAGCGAGCGGTTACGAGCAGTACTTC. Translating it yields CATSRASGYEQYF.

This clone was recorded only once. V gene TRBV9 combines with J gene TRBJ2-6; 7 positions match TRBD1. The CDR3 covers 19 residues. V shed 6 bases, J shed 0 bases, and the junction held 15 bases outside the gene matches. Per germline, CDR1 SGDLS and CDR2 YYNGEE. In DNA form, the CDR3 reads TGTGCCAGCACCCCGAGAGGGGGACAGCCGTCCTCTGGGGCCAACGTCCTGACTTTC. This encodes CASTPRGGQPSSGANVLTF.